Presented here are 9 T cell receptor beta chains from one specimen sequenced in a study of blood T cells in healthy people across ages. Primers used in a second PCR of about 6 to 11 cycles were a sample-barcoded 5' primer and a J-beta primer mix. TCRdb used MiXCR to reprocess the 5' RACE reads, holding one entry per CDR3 protein. Of about 1 million distinct CDR3 sequences in the sample, over 35% were seen once. The sample consisted of blood. The origin of the receptors is a woman in her sixties or seventies in good health.

The chain carries TRBV29-1 and TRBJ2-7; weak D call: TRBD1 (6 bases). The J call is doubtful: the DNA matches TRBJ2-5 better. CDR3 length equals 12 residues. The germline gives CDR1 SQVTM, CDR2 ANQGSEA. CDR3 amino acids: CSADRPGETQYF. CDR3 bases: TGCAGCGCCGACAGGCCGGGAGAGACCCAGTACTTC.

The chain combines TRBV20-1 with TRBJ1-5; D is possibly TRBD1 (6 bases). CDR1 and CDR2 (germline): DFQATT, SNEGSKA (reference sequence). V lost 6 bases and J 2 bases, leaving 17 bases between the germline ends. The CDR3 totals 15 residues. This CDR3 is CSAPDTSGGNQPQHF. CDR3 coding DNA: TGCAGTGCACCGGACACCTCAGGGGGCAATCAGCCCCAGCATTTT.

This clonotype was seen only a few times. The rearrangement links TRBV15 to TRBJ1-2; D remains unclear. V dropped 0 bases and J dropped 8 bases, with 16 bases sitting between them. Germline V CDR1 and CDR2: LNHNV, YYDKDF (reference sequence). The CDR3 sequence is 15 residues long. CDR3: CATSRDPDGEEGYTF. Written as DNA, the CDR3 is TGTGCCACCAGCAGAGATCCAGATGGGGAGGAAGGCTACACCTTC. Filled out from reference TRBV15 and TRBJ1-2, the complete variable domain reads DAMVIQNPRYQVTQFGKPVTLSCSQTLNHNVMYWYQQKSSQAPKLLFHYYDKDFNNEADTPDNFQSRRPNTSFCFLDIRSPGLGDTAMYLCATSRDPDGEEGYTFGSGTRLTVV.

The V call is TRBV7-9, the J call TRBJ2-1; 7 bases match TRBD2. Per the germline V gene, CDR1 is SEHNR and CDR2 is FQNEAQ (reference sequence). V lost 1 base, J lost 4 bases, and 4 bases stayed unmatched. This CDR3 has 15 residues. CDR3 residues: CASSLEERGYNEQFF. The DNA for the CDR3 is TGTGCCAGCAGCTTAGAAGAGCGGGGTTACAATGAGCAGTTCTTC.

The table lists this clonotype with a few counts. The chain couples TRBV5-1 to TRBJ2-7, with TRBD2 matching 9 bases. CDR1 and CDR2 from the germline V gene are SGHRS and YFSETQ. CDR3 length equals 15 residues. V gave up 1 base and J gave up 5 bases; unmatched junction bases: 7. The CDR3 coding sequence is TGCGCCAGCAGCTTGAGTAGCGGGAGCCGGAACGAGCAGTACTTC. Encoded protein: CASSLSSGSRNEQYF.

The table lists this clonotype with many counts. Because the CDR3's place on the DNA is in doubt, the DNA is left out and the CDR3 is given as listed by TCRdb. The V and J genes are TRBV21-1 and TRBJ1-6; the table calls TRBD1, which could not be checked here. TRBV21-1 constitutes a pseudogene. The CDR3 comprises 15 residues, both ends counted. CDR3 region: CATCRPYRCDSPLHF.

This clonotype showed up many times. The gene calls are TRBV10-3 and TRBJ2-1; 11 bases fit TRBD2. Trimming at V came to 6 bases and at J to 5 bases, leaving 6 bases not matched to a gene. Germline V CDR1 and CDR2: ENHRY, SYGVKD. This CDR3 comprises 15 residues. The chain's CDR3 is CAIRTSGRRDNEQFF. The DNA of the CDR3 is TGTGCCATCAGAACTAGCGGGAGAAGGGACAATGAGCAGTTCTTC.

In its sample, this clonotype was seen a few times. The J gene is TRBJ1-2, the V gene TRBV5-1; the D is unclear. Germline CDR1 SGHRS, CDR2 YFSETQ. The CDR3 totals 14 residues. The V end was cut by 1 base, the J end by 2 bases, with 9 bases between. This chain's CDR3 is CASSLQPENYGYTF. The CDR3 DNA is TGCGCCAGCAGCTTGCAGCCAGAAAACTATGGCTACACCTTC.

This clonotype was counted a few times. V gene TRBV12-3 or TRBV12-4 combines with J gene TRBJ2-4; maybe TRBD1 (7 bases). V lost 7 bases and J 3 bases, leaving 13 bases between the germline ends. The CDR3 extends over 14 amino acids. The CDR3 reads CASTGGDSKNIQYF. In DNA, the CDR3 is TGTGCCAGCACCGGCGGGGACAGCAAAAACATTCAGTACTTC.